The next 29 T cell receptor beta chains were all read from a single sample in a study of blood T cell repertoires in COVID-19. TCRdb keeps only in-frame clones here, not all; method: immunoSEQ multiplex PCR. The data contain fewer than 130,000 clones, approximately 90% of them singletons. The specimen was peripheral blood. The receptors were sampled from a woman aged 50 to 60 with acute or convalescent COVID-19.

The chain employs TRBV6-5 and TRBJ2-1; D is possibly TRBD2 (5 bases). The length of the CDR3 is 11 residues. Trimming left V 5 bases short and J 7 bases short, with 6 bases between. Germline V lookup: CDR1 MNHEY, CDR2 SVGAGI. DNA for the CDR3: TGTGCCAGCAGTCGGGGAAATGAGCAGTTCTTC. It yields the protein CASSRGNEQFF.

V and J are TRBV6-1 and TRBJ2-5; no clear D. V lost 3 bases and J lost 2, with 7 bases in between. Germline V gene lookup returns CDR1 MNHNS and CDR2 SASEGT. CDR3 length equals 13 residues. CDR3 region: CASSEAIQETQYF. CDR3 in DNA: TGTGCCAGCAGTGAGGCAATTCAAGAGACCCAGTACTTC.

The CDR3: CASRSVNTEAFF. DNA for the CDR3: TGTGCCAGCAGATCTGTGAACACTGAAGCTTTCTTT. The rearrangement joins TRBV28 to TRBJ1-1; D call uncertain. In germline, CDR1 is MDHEN, CDR2 SYDVKM. The CDR3 is 12 amino acids. Trimming removed 6 bases at V and 0 bases at J, with 5 bases between. Filled out from reference TRBV28 and TRBJ1-1, the complete variable domain reads DVKVTQSSRYLVKRTGEKVFLECVQDMDHENMFWYRQDPGLGLRLIYFSYDVKMKEKGDIPEGYSVSREKKERFSLILESASTNQTSMYLCASRSVNTEAFFGQGTRLTVV.

This chain links TRBV19 with TRBJ1-5; TRBD1 agrees at 10 bases. V dropped 5 bases and J dropped 7; count of bases not matched to a gene: 11. CDR1 and CDR2 (germline): LNHDA, SQIVND (reference sequence). The CDR3 is 16 residues long. The CDR3: CASSHSGTGVGQPQHF. The CDR3 DNA reads TGTGCCAGTAGTCACTCCGGGACAGGGGTCGGCCAGCCCCAGCATTTT.

This chain links TRBV6-2 or TRBV6-3 with TRBJ2-2; D call uncertain. Per the germline V gene, CDR1 is MNHEY and CDR2 is SVGEGT. The CDR3 is made up of 15 amino acids. Trimming cost V 2 bases and J 5 bases, with 12 bases left between them. The CDR3 sequence: CASSYAYTGTGELFF. In nucleotides, the CDR3 is TGTGCCAGCAGTTACGCCTATACCGGGACCGGGGAGCTGTTTTTT.

The rearrangement uses TRBV4-2 and TRBJ2-1; 13 bases match TRBD2. CDR3 length: 17 residues. Germline lookup yields CDR1 LGHNA and CDR2 YNFKEQ. Trimming cost V 4 bases and J 4 bases; bases outside gene matches: 7. CDR3 in amino acids: CASSLGTSGMFYNEQFF. DNA of the CDR3: TGTGCCAGCAGCCTCGGGACTAGCGGGATGTTTTACAATGAGCAGTTCTTC.

CDR3 DNA: TGTGCCACCAGCAGAGATGGGACTAGGGGTTTGAATGAGCAGTTCTTC. Its protein is CATSRDGTRGLNEQFF. The V and J genes are TRBV15 and TRBJ2-1; TRBD2 matches at 8 bases. The ends lost 0 bases at V and 7 bases at J; junction bases unmatched: 8. Germline CDR1 and CDR2: LNHNV and YYDKDF (reference sequence). This CDR3 is built from 16 residues.

J is TRBJ1-1 and V is TRBV11-2; D is unresolved. Germline CDR1 and CDR2: SGHAT and FQNNGV. The CDR3 is 13 residues long. V was trimmed by 1 base and J by 4 bases, leaving 7 bases between them. CDR3 coding DNA: TGTGCCAGCAGCTTAGGCGGCCTCACTGAAGCTTTCTTT. This codes for CASSLGGLTEAFF.

The gene calls are TRBV6-5 and TRBJ1-2; D not certain. From germline, CDR1 is MNHEY and CDR2 SVGAGI. The CDR3 runs 15 residues. Trimming cost V 5 bases and J 7 bases, with 20 bases left between them. CDR3 loop: CASSTFSERRGGYTF. CDR3 bases: TGTGCCAGCAGTACCTTTTCAGAACGCCGGGGTGGCTACACCTTC.

The chain recombines TRBV10-1 with TRBJ2-3, with 8 positions matching TRBD2. V lost 8 bases to trimming and J lost 3 bases; unmatched junction nucleotides: 4. Germline-derived CDR1 and CDR2 are WNHNN and SYGVQD (reference sequence). The CDR3 consists of 13 residues. The chain's CDR3 is CASERENTDTQYF. The CDR3, as DNA: TGCGCCAGCGAGCGGGAGAATACAGATACGCAGTATTTT.

This clone has only one observation. The chain combines TRBV7-9 with TRBJ1-2; D gene unclear. The CDR3 is 12 residues long. Trimming stripped 2 bases from V and 9 bases from J, with 10 bases between. Germline V gene data show CDR1 as SEHNR and CDR2 as FQNEAQ (reference sequence). The CDR3: CASSLSVLSYTF. The DNA for the CDR3 is TGTGCCAGCAGCTTATCAGTATTGAGCTACACCTTC.

The V call is TRBV6-5, the J call TRBJ2-7; 9 bases are shared with TRBD2. V was pared by 6 bases and J by 4 bases, with 7 bases of the junction left unmatched. CDR1 and CDR2 from the germline V gene are MNHEY and SVGAGI. The CDR3 is made up of 14 amino acids. The CDR3 reads CASSVAGARYEQYF. CDR3 coding DNA: TGTGCCAGCAGCGTAGCGGGAGCTAGGTACGAGCAGTACTTC.

This chain uses TRBV5-1 with TRBJ1-1; D not resolved. Germline CDR1 and CDR2: SGHRS and YFSETQ. The CDR3 is made up of 14 amino acids. Trimming removed 6 bases from V and 4 bases from J, with 16 bases in between. The CDR3: CASTPTGVTTEAFF. The CDR3 DNA follows: TGCGCCAGCACCCCGACCGGGGTGACCACTGAAGCTTTCTTT.

The chain couples TRBV5-6 to TRBJ1-2; 7 nucleotides match TRBD1. V shed 4 bases, J shed 2 bases, and the junction held 5 bases outside the gene matches. The CDR3 sequence is 14 residues long. CDR1 and CDR2 from the germline V gene are SGHDT and YYEEEE. CDR3 sequence (DNA): TGTGCCAGCAGCCACACGGGACAGAACTATGGCTACACCTTC. Amino acid sequence: CASSHTGQNYGYTF.

The genes are TRBV2 and TRBJ2-5; 11 bases fit TRBD2. V shed 3 bases, J shed 3 bases, and the junction held 12 bases outside the gene matches. CDR1 SNHLY and CDR2 FYNNEI come from the germline V gene. The CDR3 length is 18 residues. Here the CDR3 reads CASSEFPAGTSGKETQYF. The CDR3 bases are TGTGCCAGCAGTGAGTTCCCGGCCGGGACTAGCGGAAAAGAGACCCAGTACTTC.

The chain combines TRBV18 with TRBJ1-2; unclear D gene. The V gene's germline CDR1 is KGHSH and CDR2 LQKENI. The CDR3 covers 13 residues. V was shortened by 6 bases and J by 2 bases, with 10 bases between the two germline ends. The CDR3 DNA is TGTGCCAGCTCCCCAGAGAGGAACTATGGCTACACCTTC. Translating it yields CASSPERNYGYTF.

The J gene is TRBJ2-1, the V gene TRBV7-2; maybe TRBD1 (6 bases). V gave up 4 bases and J gave up 5 bases, with 9 bases separating them. The CDR3 consists of 13 residues. The germline V gene has CDR1 SGHTA and CDR2 FQGNSA. In nucleotides, the CDR3 is TGTGCCAGCAGCTCAGGACAGAACAATGAGCAGTTCTTC. This gives the protein CASSSGQNNEQFF.

This chain connects TRBV19 to TRBJ2-5; D possibly corresponds to TRBD1 (6 bases). Trimming pared 5 bases from V and 9 bases from J, leaving 22 bases between. The CDR3 runs 15 residues. CDR1 is LNHDA and CDR2 is SQIVND in the germline V gene (reference sequence). The CDR3 reads CASSPLGQGLGAQYF. The CDR3 DNA reads as TGTGCCAGTAGTCCTCTGGGACAAGGCCTAGGGGCCCAGTACTTC.

This sequence joins TRBV4-1 and TRBJ2-1, with 10 nucleotides matching TRBD2. The CDR3 runs to 19 residues. Per the germline V gene, CDR1 is MGHRA and CDR2 is YSYEKL. V gave up 0 bases and J gave up 1 base; unmatched junction bases: 9. CDR3 DNA sequence: TGCGCCAGCAGCCAAGAAGGGGCTAGCGGGAGACCTTCCTACAATGAGCAGTTCTTC. Translation gives CASSQEGASGRPSYNEQFF.

The J gene is TRBJ1-5, the V gene TRBV6-2 or TRBV6-3; 8 nucleotides match TRBD1. This CDR3 is 11 amino acids long. Trimming took 5 bases from V and 12 from J; bases not matched to a gene: 3. CDR1 and CDR2 (germline): MNHEY, SVGEGT. CDR3 DNA sequence: TGTGCCAGCAGTCAGGGGGCTAGCCAGCATTTT. It translates to CASSQGASQHF.

The rearrangement joins TRBV19 to TRBJ2-5, with TRBD1 as a possible D gene (7 bases). V gave up 7 bases and J gave up 5 bases, with 17 bases separating them. The CDR3 spans 14 residues. CDR1 is LNHDA and CDR2 is SQIVND in the germline V gene (reference sequence). CDR3 amino acids: CASTPGGPFETQYF. The CDR3 region has the DNA TGTGCCAGTACCCCAGGGGGGCCCTTCGAGACCCAGTACTTC. Complete variable domain (other parts from reference TRBV19 and TRBJ2-5): DGGITQSPKYLFRKEGQNVTLSCEQNLNHDAMYWYRQDPGQGLRLIYYSQIVNDFQKGDIAEGYSVSREKKESFPLTVTSAQKNPTAFYLCASTPGGPFETQYFGPGTRLLVL.

The chain joins TRBV2 to TRBJ2-1; 7 bases align to TRBD1. CDR3 size: 15 residues. The junction had 11 bases not matched to a gene; V was cut back by 4 bases and J by 8 bases. Germline CDR1 SNHLY, CDR2 FYNNEI. Written as DNA, the CDR3 is TGTGCCAGCAGTGGAGGCGCAGGGGGTATCTATGAGCAGTTCTTC. This gives the protein CASSGGAGGIYEQFF.

The V gene is TRBV6-5, the J gene TRBJ2-7, with a weak D call TRBD1 (6 bases). Per the germline V gene, CDR1 is MNHEY and CDR2 is SVGAGI. CDR3 length: 14 residues. V lost 9 bases and J lost 5, with 20 bases in between. This CDR3 reads CASLGAGSTHEQYF. Here the CDR3 DNA reads TGTGCCAGTCTGGGGGCGGGCAGTACACACGAGCAGTACTTC.

The V and J genes are TRBV20-1 and TRBJ2-1; D not certain. Trimming took 5 bases from V and 10 from J, leaving 9 bases between them. Germline assignment: CDR1 DFQATT and CDR2 SNEGSKA (reference sequence). The CDR3 runs 10 residues. The CDR3 coding sequence is TGCAGTGCTTCCCGTAGAGAGCAGTTCTTC. Protein: CSASRREQFF.

The gene calls are TRBV5-1 and TRBJ2-7; no firm D call. Germline V gives CDR1 SGHRS, CDR2 YFSETQ. Deletions cut 2 bases from V and 5 bases from J, with 8 bases between. The CDR3 covers 12 residues. The CDR3 DNA is TGCGCCAGCAGCTTTGACAAAAACGAGCAGTACTTC. Translation gives CASSFDKNEQYF.

The gene calls are TRBV28 and TRBJ1-2; 7 nucleotides match TRBD1. The CDR3 contains 13 residues. V dropped 8 bases and J dropped 9; count of bases not matched to a gene: 12. Germline CDR1 and CDR2: MDHEN and SYDVKM. The CDR3 reads CASVTGTAGSYTF. The CDR3 coding sequence is TGTGCCAGCGTTACCGGGACAGCTGGTAGCTACACCTTC.

The chain combines TRBV5-1 with TRBJ2-5, with 8 bases fitting TRBD1. J lost 0 bases, V lost 7 bases, and 11 bases had no gene match. The length of the CDR3 is 16 residues. Germline CDR1 is SGHRS and CDR2 is YFSETQ. The CDR3 is CASRNYQTGDQETQYF. Here the CDR3 DNA reads TGCGCCAGCCGAAACTACCAGACAGGGGACCAAGAGACCCAGTACTTC.

V is TRBV7-2 and J is TRBJ2-7, with 7 bases matching TRBD2. V lost 6 bases and J lost 5; bases outside the gene matches: 13. CDR3 length: 15 residues. Germline CDR1 reads SGHTA; CDR2 reads FQGNSA. The CDR3 is CASRDPGTNIHEQYF. The CDR3 DNA sequence: TGTGCCAGCAGAGATCCCGGGACTAACATCCACGAGCAGTACTTC. The full variable domain, its missing parts supplied by reference TRBV7-2 and TRBJ2-7, is GAGVSQSPSNKVTEKGKDVELRCDPISGHTALYWYRQSLGQGLEFLIYFQGNSAPDKSGLPSDRFSAERTGGSVSTLTIQRTQQEDSAVYLCASRDPGTNIHEQYFGPGTRLTVT.

The CDR3 bases are TGTGCCAGCAGCTCGGGAGGGGCTGGGGGCAATCAGCCCCAGCATTTT. It translates to CASSSGGAGGNQPQHF. The gene calls are TRBV5-4 and TRBJ1-5; weak D call: TRBD1 (5 bases). V gave up 3 bases and J gave up 2 bases, with 15 bases separating them. Germline V gives CDR1 SGHNT, CDR2 YYREEE (reference sequence). This CDR3 comprises 16 residues.